Below are 10 T cell receptor beta chains sequenced from a single sample in a study of somatic mutations in cytotoxic T cells in rheumatoid arthritis. Measured with immunoSEQ multiplex PCR; TCRdb has only the in-frame clones, and not every one. The sample includes 14,000 or so clones, 65% to 80% of them seen just once. The material sequenced was CD8+ T cells sorted from blood. Source of these receptors: an adult with rheumatoid arthritis.

The V gene is TRBV5-6, the J gene TRBJ1-5; no definite D call. The CDR3 totals 13 residues. CDR1 is SGHDT and CDR2 is YYEEEE in the germline V gene. Trimming removed 0 bases from V and 4 bases from J, with 5 bases in between. CDR3 region: CASSLAPNQPQHF. The CDR3 DNA sequence: TGTGCCAGCAGCTTGGCCCCTAATCAGCCCCAGCATTTT. Combining the CDR3 with reference TRBV5-6 and TRBJ1-5 gives the whole variable domain DAGVTQSPTHLIKTRGQQVTLRCSPKSGHDTVSWYQQALGQGPQFIFQYYEEEERQRGNFPDRFSGHQFPNYSSELNVNALLLGDSALYLCASSLAPNQPQHFGDGTRLSIL.

The genes are TRBV7-9 and TRBJ1-2, with 9 bases aligning to TRBD1. From germline, CDR1 is SEHNR and CDR2 FQNEAQ (reference sequence). J lost 4 bases, V lost 5 bases, and 5 bases had no gene match. CDR3 length: 14 amino acids. The CDR3 sequence: CASSNTGGLYGYTF. The DNA for the CDR3 is TGTGCCAGCAGCAACACAGGGGGCCTCTATGGCTACACCTTC.

The V and J genes are TRBV7-9 and TRBJ2-3; the D is unclear. The CDR3 has 16 residues. Trimming pared 4 bases from V and 2 bases from J, leaving 16 bases between. The V gene's germline CDR1 is SEHNR and CDR2 FQNEAQ (reference sequence). The CDR3 nucleotides read TGTGCCAGCAGCTCTTCCTACTCAATAATCACAGATACGCAGTATTTT. Amino acid sequence: CASSSSYSIITDTQYF.

The chain is built from TRBV30 and TRBJ2-5, with 11 bases identical to TRBD2. Germline V lookup: CDR1 GTSNPN, CDR2 SVGIG (reference sequence). The V and J ends lost 2 bases and 4 bases, in that order; junction bases with no gene match: 3. The CDR3 spans 14 residues. The chain's CDR3 is CAWSLGLAGETQYF. The CDR3 DNA follows: TGTGCCTGGAGTCTCGGACTAGCGGGAGAGACCCAGTACTTC.

The chain uses TRBV7-9 and TRBJ1-1, with a possible D match to TRBD1 (5 bases). Germline CDR1 is SEHNR and CDR2 is FQNEAQ (reference sequence). The CDR3 consists of 12 residues. V lost 5 bases and J 6 bases, leaving 10 bases between the germline ends. The CDR3 sequence: CASSKGSAEAFF. Here the CDR3 DNA reads TGTGCCAGCAGCAAGGGGAGCGCTGAAGCTTTCTTT.

The gene calls are TRBV27 and TRBJ1-5, with D possibly TRBD1 on 5 matching bases. Trimming stripped 3 bases from V and 4 bases from J, with 10 bases between. There are 14 residues in the CDR3. Germline CDR1 is MNHEY and CDR2 is SMNVEV (reference sequence). The CDR3 DNA follows: TGTGCCAGCAGTTTGGGGCGGACTAATCAGCCCCAGCATTTT. Amino acids: CASSLGRTNQPQHF.

The V call is TRBV21-1, the J call TRBJ1-2. TRBV21-1 is termed a pseudogene. The CDR3 is 13 residues long. Here the CDR3 reads CAVGGGPNYGYTF. The DNA for the CDR3 is TGTGCAGTCGGTGGGGGACCTAACTATGGCTACACCTTC.

V usage is TRBV5-4 and J usage is TRBJ2-7; possibly TRBD2 for D (5 bases). From germline, CDR1 is SGHNT and CDR2 YYREEE (reference sequence). Trimming cost V 4 bases and J 6 bases, with 14 bases left between them. The CDR3 consists of 13 residues. The CDR3 spells CASSPGFSGEQYF. DNA for the CDR3: TGTGCCAGCAGCCCGGGATTTTCCGGCGAGCAGTACTTC.

In DNA, the CDR3 is TGTGCCTGGAGTAGGCCTGGCGGGAAGTACGAGCAGTACTTC. This translates into CAWSRPGGKYEQYF. V is TRBV30 and J is TRBJ2-7; perhaps TRBD2 as D (6 bases). This CDR3 is built from 14 residues. Germline loops: CDR1 GTSNPN, CDR2 SVGIG (reference sequence). The V end lost 2 bases, the J end lost 4 bases, and 15 bases lay between the germline ends.

J is TRBJ2-1 and V is TRBV6-1; D may be TRBD1 (6 bases). Trimming pared 7 bases from V and 3 bases from J, leaving 16 bases between. Germline V gene data show CDR1 as MNHNS and CDR2 as SASEGT. This CDR3 has 15 amino acids. The CDR3 DNA sequence: TGTGCCAGCAAATGGAGGCAGGGACACTACAATGAGCAGTTCTTC. As protein: CASKWRQGHYNEQFF.